This T cell receptor (beta chain) was profiled in a study of OX40 agonist ivuxolimab in advanced cancers. For the wider study: Ivuxolimab, which targeted the costimulatory receptor OX40 (CD134), was an agonistic, fully human IgG2 monoclonal antibody. Partial responses occurred in three dose-escalation patients, of whom one had hepatocellular carcinoma and two had cutaneous melanoma. The paper covers the monotherapy dose-escalation part of the phase I ivuxolimab trial, which included N = 52 patients. Prior anti-PD-1, anti-PD-L1 or anti-CTLA-4 therapy was permitted, and about 40% of dose-escalation patients had received checkpoint inhibitors. The point of sequencing TCRbeta in the periphery was to test whether ivuxolimab changed TCR sequence diversity and drove clonal T-cell expansion. In the dose-escalation cohort, 82.7% of patients were male, and the mean age was approximately 60 years with a range of roughly 20 to 80. Of the roughly 50 dose-escalation patients, hepatocellular carcinoma was present in roughly 19, melanoma in around 15, renal cell carcinoma in 9 and head and neck cancer in 9. Intravenous ivuxolimab was administered to patients every 2 weeks at six dose levels: 0.01, 0.1, 0.3, 1.5, 3 and 10 mg/kg. The study at large found these results: After ivuxolimab, more expanded clones were found on average in CD8+ T cells than in CD4+ T cells. Clonal expansion of both CD4+ and CD8+ blood T cells was observed from baseline to week 6 at doses 0.1 to 3.0 mg/kg. In partial responders in the 0.1-3.0 mg/kg groups, normalized peripheral clonal expansion was found to be among the lowest, especially among CD8+ T cells. Antigen specificity was not determined for the clonally expanded peripheral T cells. Low levels of normalized T-cell clonal expansion were also seen in some patients who did not respond.

The trial excluded patients who had a history of autoimmune disease or were on systemic immunosuppression. In every dose cohort, peripheral blood was drawn for TCR sequencing at baseline, cycle 4 day 1, and cycle 7 day 1. The samples were drawn from a first-in-human, open-label, multicenter phase I dose-escalation trial of ivuxolimab. The trial enrolled adults with locally advanced or metastatic head and neck squamous cell, hepatocellular, melanoma or renal cell carcinoma. Before TCR sequencing, CD4+ and CD8+ T cells were separately sorted from peripheral blood. Spanning cysteine to phenylalanine, the CDR3 consists of 13 amino acids. CDR3 DNA only is kept here, 39 bases in frame from base 1. Trimming takes 8 bases off V and 7 bases off J; junction bases not matched to a gene: 6. The germline V gene (reference sequence) supplies CDR1 SEHNR and CDR2 FQNEAQ. To sequence the TCRbeta CDR3 region, genomic DNA was isolated from the sorted cells. TCRbeta CDR3 regions were sequenced using the immunoSEQ Assay. What TCRdb holds here is the immuneACCESS table cut down to in-frame rearrangements. Part of the clones is not present; checked against another copy, under half of the missing clones reflect an unresolved V gene, and the others are unexplained. The sample table contains about 64,000 clones; only one count was recorded for more than 75% of them. The ten largest clones capture around 3% of the sample.

Concerning this clone itself: Its antigen has not been determined. It has no much larger one-base neighbor in the sample; base qualities were not kept.

Sequenced here: CD4+ or CD8+ T cells sorted from blood, sampled in a trial of the OX40 agonist ivuxolimab. Here the chain combines TRBV7-9 and TRBJ1-4; TRBD1 agrees with 8 junctional bases. The clonotype comes from an adult with an advanced solid tumor such as melanoma, head and neck, liver or kidney cancer. The CDR3 reads as follows: CASSTGGFEKLFF. The nucleotide sequence is given as TGTGCCAGCTCCACAGGGGGTTTTGAAAAACTGTTTTTT.